These 28 T cell receptor beta chains were all obtained from the same sample, sequenced in a study of blood T cell repertoires in COVID-19. Assay used: immunoSEQ multiplex PCR; TCRdb lists only in-frame clones, some missing. The table shows about 79,000 clones, with around 89% occurring only once. Sequencing input: peripheral blood. The receptors were sampled from a man in his 70s with active or convalescent COVID-19.

This rearrangement joins TRBV5-1 to TRBJ1-1, with D unresolved. This CDR3 has 13 residues. Looked up from germline, CDR1 is SGHRS and CDR2 is YFSETQ. V lost 2 bases and J 7 bases, leaving 12 bases between the germline ends. CDR3 bases: TGCGCCAGCAGCTTCAACAGTGGCATTGAAGCTTTCTTT. Protein: CASSFNSGIEAFF.

The J gene is TRBJ1-2, the V gene TRBV5-4; D gene unclear. Germline CDR1 and CDR2: SGHNT and YYREEE (reference sequence). V lost 3 bases to trimming and J lost 8 bases, with 14 bases between them. This CDR3 region has 13 residues. The CDR3 reads CASSSPGVWGYTF. The CDR3, as DNA: TGTGCCAGCAGCTCCCCCGGGGTGTGGGGCTACACCTTC.

The chain is built from TRBV5-1 and TRBJ2-1; possible D gene TRBD2, 7 bases. CDR3 length: 15 amino acids. Germline V gives CDR1 SGHRS, CDR2 YFSETQ. Trimming removed 1 base from V and 3 bases from J, with 11 bases in between. Here the CDR3 reads CASSLQGTNYNEQFF. Written as DNA, the CDR3 is TGCGCCAGCAGCTTGCAGGGGACTAACTACAATGAGCAGTTCTTC.

The chain has TRBV5-1 and TRBJ1-2; 11 nucleotides match TRBD1. Germline values: CDR1 SGHRS, CDR2 YFSETQ. This CDR3 has 13 residues. J gave up 7 bases and V 8 bases, and 7 bases lay outside the gene matches. The CDR3 DNA reads as TGCGCCAGTCAAGGACAGGGGGCGGGTGGCTACACCTTC. It encodes CASQGQGAGGYTF.

The genes are TRBV4-1 and TRBJ2-1; 11 bases map to TRBD2. Per germline, CDR1 MGHRA and CDR2 YSYEKL. CDR3 length: 15 amino acids. Germline trimming cut 4 bases from V and 4 bases from J; bases unmatched to any gene: 3. This chain's CDR3 is CASSRIAGGYNEQFF. The CDR3 region has the DNA TGCGCCAGCAGCCGTATAGCGGGAGGGTACAATGAGCAGTTCTTC.

CDR3 nucleotides: TGCGCCAGCAGAATCCTAGGAGAAGAGACCCAGTACTTC. This encodes CASRILGEETQYF. V usage is TRBV5-1 and J usage is TRBJ2-5; D gene unclear. Trimming pared 5 bases from V and 3 bases from J, leaving 11 bases between. The CDR3 covers 13 residues. Germline V gene sequence: CDR1 SGHRS, CDR2 YFSETQ.

The V call is TRBV30, the J call TRBJ1-2, with D possibly matching TRBD1 (6 bases). This CDR3 region has 13 residues. Germline V gives CDR1 GTSNPN, CDR2 SVGIG (reference sequence). Trimming cost V 3 bases and J 10 bases, with 18 bases left between them. The CDR3 spells CAWSPGTRAPYTF. CDR3 nucleotides: TGTGCCTGGAGCCCAGGGACACGGGCTCCCTACACCTTC.

This sequence joins TRBV12-3 or TRBV12-4 and TRBJ1-2; D is perhaps TRBD1 (5 bases). V was cut by 5 bases and J by 4 bases, with 8 bases left in between. The CDR3 length is 12 residues. CDR3 in amino acids: CASSHDSYGYTF. The CDR3 DNA reads as TGTGCCAGCAGTCACGACAGCTATGGCTACACCTTC.

This clone was seen a single time. The chain links TRBV5-4 to TRBJ2-4, with 8 bases lining up with TRBD1. Germline V lookup: CDR1 SGHNT, CDR2 YYREEE (reference sequence). The junction had 9 bases not matched to a gene; V was cut back by 4 bases and J by 9 bases. This CDR3 is built from 14 residues. The DNA of the CDR3 is TGTGCCAGCAGCCCCGGACAGGGTTACGCCATTCAGTACTTC. Translation: CASSPGQGYAIQYF.

This chain connects TRBV7-9 to TRBJ2-3; 9 positions match TRBD1. The CDR3 covers 14 residues. Germline assignment: CDR1 SEHNR and CDR2 FQNEAQ (reference sequence). V trimming: 7 bases; J trimming: 2 bases; junction bases outside the gene matches: 4. Here the CDR3 reads CASIGTGSTDTQYF. The DNA of the CDR3 is TGTGCCAGCATAGGGACAGGGTCCACAGATACGCAGTATTTT.

The CDR3 protein is CASSLQTGGNEQYF. The CDR3 DNA sequence: TGCGCCAGCAGCTTACAGACAGGGGGCAACGAGCAGTACTTC. The chain couples TRBV5-1 to TRBJ2-7, with 10 nucleotides matching TRBD1. This CDR3 has 14 amino acids. V shed 2 bases and J 5 bases; nucleotides not matched to a gene: 4. Germline CDR1 reads SGHRS; CDR2 reads YFSETQ.

The gene calls are TRBV27 and TRBJ1-4; possibly TRBD1 for D (5 bases). Per germline, CDR1 MNHEY and CDR2 SMNVEV (reference sequence). This CDR3 spans 15 amino acids. Trimming pared 6 bases from V and 4 bases from J, leaving 15 bases between. The CDR3 bases are TGTGCCAGCAGATCCCGGGGACTGGATAATGAAAAACTGTTTTTT. This translates into CASRSRGLDNEKLFF. Supplemented by reference TRBV27 and TRBJ1-4, the full variable domain reads EAQVTQNPRYLITVTGKKLTVTCSQNMNHEYMSWYRQDPGLGLRQIYYSMNVEVTDKGDVPEGYKVSRKEKRNFPLILESPSPNQTSLYFCASRSRGLDNEKLFFGSGTQLSVL.

The chain employs TRBV28 and TRBJ1-6; 7 bases map to TRBD1. The CDR3 has 16 residues. Germline assignment: CDR1 MDHEN and CDR2 SYDVKM. The V segment lost 4 bases and the J segment 3 bases; nucleotides outside the gene matches: 6. The CDR3 DNA follows: TGTGCCAGCAGTTCGGGACAGACGGGCTATAATTCACCCCTCCACTTT. This gives the protein CASSSGQTGYNSPLHF.

The chain links TRBV3-1 (or the pseudogene TRBV3-2) to TRBJ2-2, with 8 bases aligning to TRBD2. CDR3 size: 16 residues. Germline lookup yields CDR1 LGHDT and CDR2 YNNKEL (reference sequence). After removal of 7 bases from V and 7 bases from J, the junction contained 14 bases not matched to a gene. DNA for the CDR3: TGTGCCAGCACCCTCCGGCTCCCCGCGGGGGGCGGGGAGCTGTTTTTT. It specifies CASTLRLPAGGGELFF.

This chain connects TRBV28 to TRBJ1-4, with D maybe TRBD1 (6 bases). The germline V and J ends were trimmed by 6 bases and 8 bases, with 19 bases remaining between them. The CDR3 sequence is 15 residues long. Germline CDR1 reads MDHEN; CDR2 reads SYDVKM. The CDR3 DNA is TGTGCCAGCAGGGGACACCACCCCAGGGAGGAAAAACTGTTTTTT. Protein sequence: CASRGHHPREEKLFF.

The chain couples TRBV11-3 to TRBJ1-6; D may be TRBD1 (6 bases). This CDR3 is built from 12 residues. Trimming stripped 8 bases from V and 8 bases from J, with 10 bases between. Germline assignment: CDR1 SGHNT and CDR2 YENEEA. CDR3 bases: TGTGCCAGCTCCAAGGGGGATTCACCCCTCCACTTT. This gives the protein CASSKGDSPLHF.

The chain couples TRBV5-1 to TRBJ1-1; D uncertain. With 3 bases removed from V and 0 bases from J, the gap between germline ends came to 18 bases. The CDR3 consists of 17 residues. Germline loops: CDR1 SGHRS, CDR2 YFSETQ. CDR3 bases: TGCGCCAGCAGCTCCCCCTGGGATCGGGAGGTGAACACTGAAGCTTTCTTT. Its protein product is CASSSPWDREVNTEAFF.

J is TRBJ2-1 and V is TRBV7-3; TRBD2 is a possible D gene (6 bases). Germline V gene sequence: CDR1 SGHTA, CDR2 FQGTGA. The V end was cut by 3 bases, the J end by 11 bases, with 17 bases between. CDR3 length: 14 amino acids. The CDR3 nucleotides are TGTGCCAGCAGCTTTAGCCGGGACTCGACAAAGCAGTTCTTC. This gives the protein CASSFSRDSTKQFF.

The V and J genes are TRBV24-1 and TRBJ1-3, with D possibly being TRBD1 (6 bases). This CDR3 has 15 residues. V lost 4 bases to trimming and J lost 1 base, with 10 bases between them. Germline V gives CDR1 KGHDR, CDR2 SFDVKD. CDR3 bases: TGTGCCACCAGTGACACTACAGGGTCTGGAAACACCATATATTTT. Its protein product is CATSDTTGSGNTIYF.

This clone came up once. The CDR3 sequence: CASSTTGIANYGYTF. CDR3 nucleotide sequence: TGTGCCAGTAGTACCACGGGAATAGCTAACTATGGCTACACCTTC. This chain uses TRBV19 with TRBJ1-2; D is undetermined. The CDR3 runs to 15 residues. Deletions cut 4 bases from V and 0 bases from J, with 12 bases between. Per the germline V gene, CDR1 is LNHDA and CDR2 is SQIVND (reference sequence).

This chain connects TRBV28 to TRBJ1-4; D might be TRBD1 (6 bases). The V and J ends lost 5 bases and 10 bases respectively, with 11 bases between them. The germline V gene encodes CDR1 MDHEN and CDR2 SYDVKM. CDR3 size: 12 residues. CDR3 in amino acids: CASSHDRTKLFF. CDR3 nucleotide sequence: TGTGCCAGCAGTCACGACAGGACAAAACTGTTTTTT.

The gene calls are TRBV21-1 and TRBJ1-5; the listed D gene, TRBD1, was not tested against the DNA. TRBV21-1 is designated a pseudogene. This CDR3 region has 20 residues. CDR3 in amino acids: CASSPPKSRTGGWYNQPQHF. Written as DNA, the CDR3 is TGTGCCAGCAGCCCCCCAAAGTCACGGACAGGGGGCTGGTACAATCAGCCCCAGCATTTT.

V usage is TRBV19 and J usage is TRBJ1-5; no clear D. Trimming took off 3 bases at V and 0 bases at J, with 9 bases between the two ends. Germline CDR1 reads LNHDA; CDR2 reads SQIVND (reference sequence). CDR3 length: 15 amino acids. The CDR3 nucleotides are TGTGCCAGTAGTATCATGCAGGTTAGCAATCAGCCCCAGCATTTT. It is translated as CASSIMQVSNQPQHF.

The V gene is TRBV13, the J gene TRBJ2-7, with a tentative D call TRBD2 (5 bases). Germline V gives CDR1 PRHDT, CDR2 FYEKMQ (reference sequence). V was shortened by 2 bases and J by 0 bases, with 11 bases between the two germline ends. CDR3 length: 15 amino acids. CDR3 nucleotides: TGTGCCAGCAGCTTACTAGGGAGAAGCTCCTACGAGCAGTACTTC. Its protein is CASSLLGRSSYEQYF.

V gene TRBV19 combines with J gene TRBJ2-3; 9 bases match TRBD1. Germline CDR1 is LNHDA and CDR2 is SQIVND (reference sequence). This CDR3 spans 15 amino acids. Trimming cost V 3 bases and J 3 bases; bases outside gene matches: 4. The CDR3 DNA is TGTGCCAGTAGTATCGGGACAGGGTGGACAGATACGCAGTATTTT. Its translation is CASSIGTGWTDTQYF.

This rearrangement joins TRBV27 to TRBJ1-1; 8 bases are a match to TRBD1. The CDR3 spans 18 residues. V gave up 5 bases and J gave up 3 bases; unmatched junction bases: 17. The germline CDR1 and CDR2 sequences are MNHEY and SMNVEV (reference sequence). The CDR3 loop reads CASSPLPIRGLSDTEAFF. CDR3 coding DNA: TGTGCCAGCAGTCCCCTCCCCATCAGGGGGCTGTCTGACACTGAAGCTTTCTTT.

The V gene is TRBV6-5, the J gene TRBJ2-7; a weak D match, TRBD1 (7 bases). The germline CDR1 and CDR2 sequences are MNHEY and SVGAGI. The CDR3 runs to 14 residues. Deletions cut 1 base from V and 2 bases from J, with 9 bases between. The CDR3 nucleotides are TGTGCCAGCAGTTACTTCAGGGGGGCCTACGAGCAGTACTTC. The encoded protein is CASSYFRGAYEQYF.

The chain employs TRBV3-1 (or the pseudogene TRBV3-2) and TRBJ2-1, with 12 bases that match TRBD2. V lost 5 bases to trimming and J lost 10 bases; unmatched junction nucleotides: 9. The V gene's germline CDR1 is LGHDT and CDR2 YNNKEL (reference sequence). The CDR3 contains 15 residues. CDR3 sequence reads: CASSVPGLAGREQFF. The DNA of the CDR3 is TGTGCCAGCAGCGTACCGGGACTAGCGGGTAGAGAGCAGTTCTTC.